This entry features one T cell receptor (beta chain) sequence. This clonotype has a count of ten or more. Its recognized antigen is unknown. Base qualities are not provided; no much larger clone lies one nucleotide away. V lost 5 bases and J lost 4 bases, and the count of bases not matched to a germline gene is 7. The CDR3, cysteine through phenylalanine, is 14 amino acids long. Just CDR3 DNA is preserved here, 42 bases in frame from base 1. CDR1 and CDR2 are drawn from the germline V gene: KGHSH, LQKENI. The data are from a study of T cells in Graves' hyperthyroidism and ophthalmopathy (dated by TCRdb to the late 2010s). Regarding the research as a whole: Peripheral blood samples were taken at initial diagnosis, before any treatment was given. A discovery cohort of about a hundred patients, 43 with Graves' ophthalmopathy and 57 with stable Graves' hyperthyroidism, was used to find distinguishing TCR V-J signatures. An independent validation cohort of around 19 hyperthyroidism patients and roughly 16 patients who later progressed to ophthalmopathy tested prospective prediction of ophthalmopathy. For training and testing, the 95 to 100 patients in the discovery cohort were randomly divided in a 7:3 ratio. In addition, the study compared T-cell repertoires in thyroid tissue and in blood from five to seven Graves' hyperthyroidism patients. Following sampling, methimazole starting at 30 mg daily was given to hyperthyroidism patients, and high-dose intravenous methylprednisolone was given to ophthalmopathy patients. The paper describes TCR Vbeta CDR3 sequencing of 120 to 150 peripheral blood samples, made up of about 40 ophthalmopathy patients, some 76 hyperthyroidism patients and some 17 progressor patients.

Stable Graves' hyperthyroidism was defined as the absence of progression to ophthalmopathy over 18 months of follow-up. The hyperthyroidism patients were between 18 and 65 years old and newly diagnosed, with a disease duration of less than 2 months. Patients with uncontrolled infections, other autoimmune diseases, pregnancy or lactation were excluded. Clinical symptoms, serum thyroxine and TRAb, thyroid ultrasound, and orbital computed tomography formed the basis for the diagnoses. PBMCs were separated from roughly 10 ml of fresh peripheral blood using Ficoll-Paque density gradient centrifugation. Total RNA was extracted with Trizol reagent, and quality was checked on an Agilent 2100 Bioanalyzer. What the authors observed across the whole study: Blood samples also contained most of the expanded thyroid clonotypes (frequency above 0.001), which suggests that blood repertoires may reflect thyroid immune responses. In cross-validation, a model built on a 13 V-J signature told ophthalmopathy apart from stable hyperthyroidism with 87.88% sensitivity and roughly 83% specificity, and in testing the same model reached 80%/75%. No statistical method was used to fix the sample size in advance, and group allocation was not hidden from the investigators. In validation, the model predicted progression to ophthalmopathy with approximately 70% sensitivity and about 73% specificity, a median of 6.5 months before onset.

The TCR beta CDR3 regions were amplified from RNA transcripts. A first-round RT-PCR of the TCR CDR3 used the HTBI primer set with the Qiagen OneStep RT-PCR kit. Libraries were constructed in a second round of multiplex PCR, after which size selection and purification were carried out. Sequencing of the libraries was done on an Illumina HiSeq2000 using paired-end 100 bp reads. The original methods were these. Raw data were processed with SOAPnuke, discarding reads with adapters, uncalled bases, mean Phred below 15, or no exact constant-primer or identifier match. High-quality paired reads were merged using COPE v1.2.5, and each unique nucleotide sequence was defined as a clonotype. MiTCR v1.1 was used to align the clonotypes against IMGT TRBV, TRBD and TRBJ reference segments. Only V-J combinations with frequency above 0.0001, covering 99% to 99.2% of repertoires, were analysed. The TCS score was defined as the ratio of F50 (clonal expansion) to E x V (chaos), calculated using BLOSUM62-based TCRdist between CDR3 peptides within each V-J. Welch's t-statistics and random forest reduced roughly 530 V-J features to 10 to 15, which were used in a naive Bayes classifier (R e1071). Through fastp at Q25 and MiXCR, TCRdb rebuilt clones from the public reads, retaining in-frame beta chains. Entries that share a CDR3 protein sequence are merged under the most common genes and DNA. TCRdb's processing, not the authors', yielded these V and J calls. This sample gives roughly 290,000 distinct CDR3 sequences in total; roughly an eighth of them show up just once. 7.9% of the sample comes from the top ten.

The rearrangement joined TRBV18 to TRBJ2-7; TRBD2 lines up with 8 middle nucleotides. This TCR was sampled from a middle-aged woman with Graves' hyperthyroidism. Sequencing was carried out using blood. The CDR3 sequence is CASSLASGQYEQYF. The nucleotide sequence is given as TGTGCCAGCTCATTGGCTAGCGGGCAATACGAGCAGTACTTC.